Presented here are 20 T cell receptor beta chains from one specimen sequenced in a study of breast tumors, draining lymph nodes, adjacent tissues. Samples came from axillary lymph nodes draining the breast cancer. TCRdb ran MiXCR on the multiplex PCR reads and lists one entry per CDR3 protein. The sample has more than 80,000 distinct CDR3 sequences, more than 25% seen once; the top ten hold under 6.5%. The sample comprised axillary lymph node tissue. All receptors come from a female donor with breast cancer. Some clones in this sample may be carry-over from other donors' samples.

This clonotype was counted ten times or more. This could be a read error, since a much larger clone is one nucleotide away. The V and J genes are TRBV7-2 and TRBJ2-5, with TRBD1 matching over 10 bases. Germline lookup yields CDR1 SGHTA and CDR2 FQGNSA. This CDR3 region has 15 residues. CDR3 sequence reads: CASSLGQGVSETQHF. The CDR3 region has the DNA TGTGCCAGCAGCCTCGGACAGGGGGTGTCGGAGACCCAGCACTTC.

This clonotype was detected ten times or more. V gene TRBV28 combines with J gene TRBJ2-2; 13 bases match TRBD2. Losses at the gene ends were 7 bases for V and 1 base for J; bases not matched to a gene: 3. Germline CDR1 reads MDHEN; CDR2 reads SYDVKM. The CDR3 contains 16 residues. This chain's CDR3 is CASMRLAGGNTGELFF. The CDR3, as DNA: TGTGCCAGCATGAGACTAGCGGGAGGGAACACCGGGGAGCTGTTTTTT.

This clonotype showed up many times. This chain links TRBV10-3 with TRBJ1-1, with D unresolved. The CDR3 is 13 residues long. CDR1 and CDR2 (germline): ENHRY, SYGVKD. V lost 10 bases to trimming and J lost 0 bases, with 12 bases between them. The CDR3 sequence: CAKSQDLNTEAFF. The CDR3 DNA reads TGTGCCAAATCCCAGGATCTGAACACTGAAGCTTTCTTT.

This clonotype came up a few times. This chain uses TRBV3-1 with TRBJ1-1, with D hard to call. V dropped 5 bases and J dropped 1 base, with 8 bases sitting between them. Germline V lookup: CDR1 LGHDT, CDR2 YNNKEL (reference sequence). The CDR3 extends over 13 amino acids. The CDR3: CASSLRRNTEAFF. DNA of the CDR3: TGTGCCAGCAGCTTAAGGAGGAACACTGAAGCTTTCTTT. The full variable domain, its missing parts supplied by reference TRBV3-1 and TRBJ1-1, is DTAVSQTPKYLVTQMGNDKSIKCEQNLGHDTMYWYKQDSKKFLKIMFSYNNKELIINETVPNRFSPKSPDKAHLNLHINSLELGDSAVYFCASSLRRNTEAFFGQGTRLTVV.

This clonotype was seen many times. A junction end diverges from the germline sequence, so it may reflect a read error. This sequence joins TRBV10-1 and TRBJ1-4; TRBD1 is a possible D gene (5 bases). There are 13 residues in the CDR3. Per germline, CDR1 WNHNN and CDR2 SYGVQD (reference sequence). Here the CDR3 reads CATSAGRGEKLFF. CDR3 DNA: TGCGCCACCAGCGCAGGGCGCGGTGAAAAATTGTTTTTT.

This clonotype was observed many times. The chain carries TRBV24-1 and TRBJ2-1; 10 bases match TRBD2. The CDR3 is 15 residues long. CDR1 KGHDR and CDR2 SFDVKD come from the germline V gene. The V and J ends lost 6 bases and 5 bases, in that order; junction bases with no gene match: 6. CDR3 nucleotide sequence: TGTGCCACCAGTTACGGACTAGCGGAGAACAATGAGCAGTTCTTC. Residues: CATSYGLAENNEQFF.

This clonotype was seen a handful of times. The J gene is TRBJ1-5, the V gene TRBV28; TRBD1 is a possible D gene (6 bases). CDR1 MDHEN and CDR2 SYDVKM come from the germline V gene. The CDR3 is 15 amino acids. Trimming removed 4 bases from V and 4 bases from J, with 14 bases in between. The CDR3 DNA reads TGTGCCAGCAGTTGGGAAGGGGGAGGGAATCAGCCCCAGCATTTT. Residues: CASSWEGGGNQPQHF.

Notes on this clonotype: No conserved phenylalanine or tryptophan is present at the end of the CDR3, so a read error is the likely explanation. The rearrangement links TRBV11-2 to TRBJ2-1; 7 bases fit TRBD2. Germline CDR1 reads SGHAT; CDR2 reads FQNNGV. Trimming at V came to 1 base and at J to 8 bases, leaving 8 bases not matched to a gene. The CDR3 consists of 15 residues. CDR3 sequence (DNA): TGTGCCAGCAGCTTAGGGCTGGCGGGAGTTTATGAGCAGTTCGTC. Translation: CASSLGLAGVYEQFV.

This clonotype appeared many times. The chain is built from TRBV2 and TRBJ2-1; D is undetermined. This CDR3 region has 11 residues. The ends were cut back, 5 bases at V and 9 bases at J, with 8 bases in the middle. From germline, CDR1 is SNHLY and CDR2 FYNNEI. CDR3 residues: CASSSSGEQFF. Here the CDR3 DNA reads TGTGCCAGCAGTTCCTCCGGTGAGCAGTTCTTC.

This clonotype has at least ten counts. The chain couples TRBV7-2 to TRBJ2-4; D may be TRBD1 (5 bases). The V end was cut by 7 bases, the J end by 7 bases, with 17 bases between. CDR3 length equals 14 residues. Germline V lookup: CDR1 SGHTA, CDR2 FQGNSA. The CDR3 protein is CASTPRAQGNIQYF. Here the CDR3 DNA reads TGTGCCAGCACCCCTAGGGCCCAGGGTAACATTCAGTACTTC.

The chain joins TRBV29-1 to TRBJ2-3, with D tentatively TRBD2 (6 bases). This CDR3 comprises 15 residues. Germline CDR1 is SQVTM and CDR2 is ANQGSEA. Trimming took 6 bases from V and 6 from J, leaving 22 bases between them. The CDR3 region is CSVRLGGEAGDTQYF. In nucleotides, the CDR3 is TGCAGCGTCCGATTAGGCGGGGAGGCAGGCGATACGCAGTATTTT.

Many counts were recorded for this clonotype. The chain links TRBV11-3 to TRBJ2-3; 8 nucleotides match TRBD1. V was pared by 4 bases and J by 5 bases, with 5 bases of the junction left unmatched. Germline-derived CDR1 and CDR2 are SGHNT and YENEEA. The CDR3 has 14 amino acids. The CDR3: CASSSTGVVDTQYF. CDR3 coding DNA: TGTGCCAGCAGCTCGACAGGGGTGGTAGATACGCAGTATTTT.

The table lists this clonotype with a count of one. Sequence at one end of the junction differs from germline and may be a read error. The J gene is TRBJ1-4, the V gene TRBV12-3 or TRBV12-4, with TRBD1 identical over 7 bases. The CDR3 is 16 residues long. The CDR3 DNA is TGTGCCAGTAGTTTCAGACAGGGCGGGTCTAATGAAAAACTGTTTTTT. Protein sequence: CASSFRQGGSNEKLFF.

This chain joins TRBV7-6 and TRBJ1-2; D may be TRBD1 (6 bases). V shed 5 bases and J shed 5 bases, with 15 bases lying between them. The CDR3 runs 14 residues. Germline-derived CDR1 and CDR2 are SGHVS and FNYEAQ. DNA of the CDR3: TGTGCCAGCAGCCCTTCCGGGACAACATATGGCTACACCTTC. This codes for CASSPSGTTYGYTF.

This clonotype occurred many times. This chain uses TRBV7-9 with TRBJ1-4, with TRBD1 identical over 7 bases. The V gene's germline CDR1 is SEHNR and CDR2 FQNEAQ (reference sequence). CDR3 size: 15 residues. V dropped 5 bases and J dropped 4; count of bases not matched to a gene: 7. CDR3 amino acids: CASSPGAGGNEKLFF. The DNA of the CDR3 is TGTGCCAGCAGCCCCGGGGCAGGGGGTAATGAAAAACTGTTTTTT. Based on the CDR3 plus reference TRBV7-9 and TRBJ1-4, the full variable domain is DTGVSQNPRHKITKRGQNVTFRCDPISEHNRLYWYRQTLGQGPEFLTYFQNEAQLEKSRLLSDRFSAERPKGSFSTLEIQRTEQGDSAMYLCASSPGAGGNEKLFFGSGTQLSVL.

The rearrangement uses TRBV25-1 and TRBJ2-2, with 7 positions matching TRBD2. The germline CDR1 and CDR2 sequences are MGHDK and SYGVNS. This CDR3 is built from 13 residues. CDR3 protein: CASPGGYTGELFF. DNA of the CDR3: TGTGCTAGTCCCGGGGGGTACACCGGGGAGCTGTTTTTT.

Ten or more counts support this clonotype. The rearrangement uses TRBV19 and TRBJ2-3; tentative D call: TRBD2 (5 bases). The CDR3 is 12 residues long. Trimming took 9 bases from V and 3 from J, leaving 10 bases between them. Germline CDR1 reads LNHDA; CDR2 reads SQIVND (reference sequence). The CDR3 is CASLAETDTQYF. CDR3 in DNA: TGTGCCAGCCTAGCAGAAACAGATACGCAGTATTTT. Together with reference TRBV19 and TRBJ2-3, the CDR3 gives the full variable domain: DGGITQSPKYLFRKEGQNVTLSCEQNLNHDAMYWYRQDPGQGLRLIYYSQIVNDFQKGDIAEGYSVSREKKESFPLTVTSAQKNPTAFYLCASLAETDTQYFGPGTRLTVL.

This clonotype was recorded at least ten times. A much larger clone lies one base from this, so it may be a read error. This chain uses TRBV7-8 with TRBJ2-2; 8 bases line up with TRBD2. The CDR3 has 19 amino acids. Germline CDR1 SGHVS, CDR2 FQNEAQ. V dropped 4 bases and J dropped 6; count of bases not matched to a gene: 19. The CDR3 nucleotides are TGTGCCAGCAGCTCATTTCGGGGGGGCCAGCCCAAAAACCCCGGGGAGCTGTTTTTT. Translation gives CASSSFRGGQPKNPGELFF.

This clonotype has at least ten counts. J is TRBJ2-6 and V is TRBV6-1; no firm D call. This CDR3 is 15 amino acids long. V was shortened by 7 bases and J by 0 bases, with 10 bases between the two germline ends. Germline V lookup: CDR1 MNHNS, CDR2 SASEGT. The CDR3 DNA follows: TGTGCCAGCATCCTAAAGGGCTCTGGGGCCAACGTCCTGACTTTC. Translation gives CASILKGSGANVLTF.

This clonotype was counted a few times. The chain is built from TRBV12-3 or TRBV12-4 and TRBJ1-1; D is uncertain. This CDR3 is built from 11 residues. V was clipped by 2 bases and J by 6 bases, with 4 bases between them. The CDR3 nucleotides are TGTGCCAGCAGTTTAATCGCTGAAGCTTTCTTT. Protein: CASSLIAEAFF.